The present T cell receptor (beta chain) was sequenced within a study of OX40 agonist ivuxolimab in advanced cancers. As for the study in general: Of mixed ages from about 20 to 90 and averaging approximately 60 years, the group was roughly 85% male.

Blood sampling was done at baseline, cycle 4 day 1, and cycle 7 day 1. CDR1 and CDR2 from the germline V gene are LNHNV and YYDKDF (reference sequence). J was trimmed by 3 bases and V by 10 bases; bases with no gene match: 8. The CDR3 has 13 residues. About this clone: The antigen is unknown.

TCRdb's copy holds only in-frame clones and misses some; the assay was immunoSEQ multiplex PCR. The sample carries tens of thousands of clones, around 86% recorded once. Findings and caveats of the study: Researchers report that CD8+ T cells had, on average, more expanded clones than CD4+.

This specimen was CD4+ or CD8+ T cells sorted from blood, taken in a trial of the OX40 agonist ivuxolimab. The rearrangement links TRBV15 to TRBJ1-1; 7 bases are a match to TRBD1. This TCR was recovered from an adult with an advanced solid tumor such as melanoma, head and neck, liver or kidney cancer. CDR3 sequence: CAINRGFDTEAFF. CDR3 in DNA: TGTGCCATCAACAGGGGATTTGACACTGAAGCTTTCTTT.